This TCR beta chain derives from a study of shared clonotypes between healthy human individuals. Study details: Every donor yielded three CD4 naive, three CD4 memory, two CD8 naive and one CD8 memory plate. Study-level points and caveats: In a handful of donors, around 5% of naive CD4 clonotypes appeared in common. Even with large depth, rarefaction showed that sorted-subset sequencing was incomplete.

This was a deep-level run. The protocol was immunoSEQ multiplex PCR, while the TCRdb copy is restricted to in-frame clones and leaves out a portion. The table lists 2,100,000 or so clones, around 95% of them singletons, with roughly 0.13% in the top ten. This CDR3 comprises 13 residues. The ends were cut back, 8 bases at V and 10 bases at J, with 20 bases in the middle. CDR1 is ENHRY, CDR2 SYGVKD, per germline. As for this clone: Its antigen is unidentified.

The origin of this receptor is a man younger than 30 in good health. The sequenced sample was naive CD4+ T cells sorted from blood. Subset noted: CD45RA+ positively selected. This sequence joins TRBV10-3 and TRBJ1-2; D remains ambiguous. The CDR3 loop reads CAIAAGPGEDYTF. The CDR3 DNA follows: TGTGCCATCGCGGCGGGCCCGGGAGAGGACTACACCTTC.